What follows are 23 T cell receptor beta chains derived from one specimen sequenced in a study of memory CD4+ T cells and cytomegalovirus serostatus. The sort gate was single viable CD3+CD4+CD8-CD45RO+ cells for memory CD4+ T cells. The repertoire was sequenced with immunoSEQ multiplex PCR; TCRdb's copy has only in-frame clones and lacks some. Of some 64,000 clones in the sample, roughly 80% were seen once. What was sequenced was memory CD4+ T cells from blood. Receptor source: an adult in good health and CMV-seronegative.

The chain employs TRBV7-3 and TRBJ2-1, with D tentatively TRBD1 (5 bases). With 5 bases removed from V and 6 bases from J, the gap between germline ends came to 11 bases. This CDR3 spans 13 amino acids. Germline values: CDR1 SGHTA, CDR2 FQGTGA. CDR3 amino acids: CASSGNQGNEQFF. DNA of the CDR3: TGTGCCAGCAGCGGGAACCAGGGCAATGAGCAGTTCTTC.

V and J are TRBV7-3 and TRBJ1-5; D unresolved. Trimming removed 5 bases at V and 2 bases at J, with 7 bases between. Looked up from germline, CDR1 is SGHTA and CDR2 is FQGTGA. The CDR3 contains 13 residues. CDR3 coding DNA: TGTGCCAGCAGCACAGCGGGCAATCAGCCCCAGCATTTT. Translation gives CASSTAGNQPQHF.

The chain is built from TRBV14 and TRBJ1-4, with D hard to call. The germline gives CDR1 SGHDN, CDR2 FVKESK. V was trimmed by 0 bases and J by 4 bases, leaving 6 bases between them. CDR3 size: 14 residues. CDR3 in amino acids: CASSQDSSNEKLFF. DNA of the CDR3: TGTGCCAGCAGCCAAGATAGTAGTAATGAAAAACTGTTTTTT. The whole variable domain, remainder taken from reference TRBV14 and TRBJ1-4, is EAGVTQFPSHSVIEKGQTVTLRCDPISGHDNLYWYRRVMGKEIKFLLHFVKESKQDESGMPNNRFLAERTGGTYSTLKVQPAELEDSGVYFCASSQDSSNEKLFFGSGTQLSVL.

This clone appeared a single time. This chain uses TRBV29-1 with TRBJ1-1, with D uncertain. The germline CDR1 and CDR2 sequences are SQVTM and ANQGSEA. CDR3 length: 11 residues. V shed 8 bases and J shed 6 bases, with 13 bases lying between them. The CDR3 nucleotides are TGCAGCCTCCGGGCGGGCCCTGAAGCTTTCTTT. Encoded protein: CSLRAGPEAFF.

The V call is TRBV5-1, the J call TRBJ2-5; the D gene could be TRBD1 or TRBD2 (5 bases each). Germline CDR1 SGHRS, CDR2 YFSETQ. V lost 4 bases to trimming and J lost 9 bases, with 19 bases between them. CDR3 size: 14 residues. The CDR3 DNA sequence: TGCGCCAGCAGCCCTACCGGACCCCTGGGGGCCCAGTACTTC. Residues: CASSPTGPLGAQYF.

CDR3 amino acids: CASSLTQGGHTEAFF. CDR3 DNA sequence: TGCGCCAGCAGCTTAACACAGGGGGGGCACACTGAAGCTTTCTTT. The chain is built from TRBV5-1 and TRBJ1-1; the match to TRBD1 covers 8 bases. Germline trimming cut 2 bases from V and 3 bases from J; bases unmatched to any gene: 6. Germline V gives CDR1 SGHRS, CDR2 YFSETQ. The CDR3 is made up of 15 amino acids.

This chain's CDR3 is CASSLLGGSYNEQFF. In DNA form, the CDR3 reads TGCGCCAGCAGCTTGTTAGGGGGCTCCTACAATGAGCAGTTCTTC. The J gene is TRBJ2-1, the V gene TRBV5-1; TRBD1 might be the D (6 bases). V shed 1 base and J shed 0 bases, with 8 bases lying between them. Germline V gene lookup returns CDR1 SGHRS and CDR2 YFSETQ. The CDR3 is 15 amino acids.

This rearrangement joins TRBV5-4 to TRBJ1-3, with TRBD1 as a possible D gene (5 bases). V was trimmed by 1 base and J by 1 base, leaving 15 bases between them. The V gene's germline CDR1 is SGHNT and CDR2 YYREEE (reference sequence). The CDR3 is 17 amino acids. Written as DNA, the CDR3 is TGTGCCAGCAGCTTGACACGGGGCGGGGGATCTGGAAACACCATATATTTT. The encoded protein is CASSLTRGGGSGNTIYF. Drawing the rest from reference TRBV5-4 and TRBJ1-3, the complete variable domain is ETGVTQSPTHLIKTRGQQVTLRCSSQSGHNTVSWYQQALGQGPQFIFQYYREEENGRGNFPPRFSGLQFPNYSSELNVNALELDDSALYLCASSLTRGGGSGNTIYFGEGSWLTVV.

J is TRBJ2-1 and V is TRBV9, with 7 positions matching TRBD1. Germline-derived CDR1 and CDR2 are SGDLS and YYNGEE. The CDR3 contains 15 residues. V lost 4 bases, J lost 4 bases, and 8 bases stayed unmatched. CDR3 DNA sequence: TGTGCCAGCAGCCCCCGGGACAGAGGTTACAATGAGCAGTTCTTC. Its protein is CASSPRDRGYNEQFF.

This sequence joins TRBV11-2 and TRBJ1-1; D is perhaps TRBD1 (5 bases). From germline, CDR1 is SGHAT and CDR2 FQNNGV. The ends were cut back, 3 bases at V and 5 bases at J, with 13 bases in the middle. CDR3 length equals 14 residues. DNA for the CDR3: TGTGCCAGCAGCTTCGGTTGGGGGAGGACTGAAGCTTTCTTT. This gives the protein CASSFGWGRTEAFF.

Comments on this clone: Relative to the germline gene, one junction end is altered; a read error may explain this. The V call is TRBV5-8, the J call TRBJ2-1; D ambiguous. This CDR3 spans 14 amino acids. The germline CDR1 and CDR2 sequences are SGHTS and YDEGEE. This CDR3 is CASSRLDYYSEQFF. CDR3 nucleotide sequence: TGTGCCAGCAGCCGACTGGATTACTACAGTGAGCAGTTCTTC.

This rearrangement joins TRBV5-1 to TRBJ1-1; no reliable D call. The ends were cut back, 4 bases at V and 0 bases at J, with 19 bases in the middle. There are 17 residues in the CDR3. Germline values: CDR1 SGHRS, CDR2 YFSETQ. The CDR3 protein is CASSRGEAPGLNTEAFF. Here the CDR3 DNA reads TGCGCCAGCAGCCGCGGGGAGGCCCCCGGGTTGAACACTGAAGCTTTCTTT. Drawing the rest from reference TRBV5-1 and TRBJ1-1, the complete variable domain is KAGVTQTPRYLIKTRGQQVTLSCSPISGHRSVSWYQQTPGQGLQFLFEYFSETQRNKGNFPGRFSGRQFSNSRSEMNVSTLELGDSALYLCASSRGEAPGLNTEAFFGQGTRLTVV.

The chain is built from TRBV15 and TRBJ2-3, with TRBD1 matching 8 bases. The CDR3 extends over 20 amino acids. Trimming cost V 6 bases and J 0 bases; bases outside gene matches: 20. CDR1 and CDR2 from the germline V gene are LNHNV and YYDKDF (reference sequence). The chain's CDR3 is CATRFTRPGGAKGSTDTQYF. The CDR3 DNA sequence: TGTGCCACCAGGTTTACCCGGCCAGGGGGCGCGAAAGGAAGCACAGATACGCAGTATTTT.

V is TRBV2 and J is TRBJ2-5; 7 bases are a match to TRBD2. Unmatched junction bases numbered 9, after V lost 6 bases and J lost 2 bases. Looked up from germline, CDR1 is SNHLY and CDR2 is FYNNEI. The CDR3 is 15 residues long. The CDR3 here is CASRGEGAGQETQYF. As DNA, the CDR3 is TGTGCCAGCAGGGGAGAGGGAGCGGGGCAAGAGACCCAGTACTTC.

V gene TRBV14 combines with J gene TRBJ2-7; 10 bases align to TRBD1. Trimming took 6 bases from V and 2 from J; bases not matched to a gene: 4. CDR1 SGHDN and CDR2 FVKESK come from the germline V gene. This CDR3 contains 14 residues. The CDR3 sequence: CASSLGQGAYEQYF. The CDR3 DNA reads TGTGCCAGCAGTCTTGGACAGGGGGCCTACGAGCAGTACTTC.

J is TRBJ2-7 and V is TRBV18; no reliable D call. The germline CDR1 and CDR2 sequences are KGHSH and LQKENI. Deletions cut 1 base from V and 7 bases from J, with 8 bases between. The CDR3 runs to 12 residues. In DNA, the CDR3 is TGTGCCAGCTCACCACGGGCGGAGGAGCAGTACTTC. Protein product: CASSPRAEEQYF. The complete variable domain, with remaining parts taken from reference TRBV18 and TRBJ2-7, reads NAGVMQNPRHLVRRRGQEARLRCSPMKGHSHVYWYRQLPEEGLKFMVYLQKENIIDESGMPKERFSAEFPKEGPSILRIQQVVRGDSAAYFCASSPRAEEQYFGPGTRLTVT.

This chain links TRBV7-9 with TRBJ2-5; D unclear. This CDR3 is built from 14 residues. The V end was cut by 3 bases, the J end by 1 base, with 9 bases between. The germline V gene has CDR1 SEHNR and CDR2 FQNEAQ (reference sequence). The chain's CDR3 is CASSFRARQETQYF. CDR3 in DNA: TGTGCCAGCAGCTTTCGGGCCCGCCAAGAGACCCAGTACTTC.

The chain joins TRBV15 to TRBJ2-7; weak D call: TRBD2 (5 bases). The CDR3 is 16 residues long. CDR1 and CDR2 from the germline V gene are LNHNV and YYDKDF (reference sequence). Trimming shortened V by 3 bases and J by 0 bases, and 15 bases separated the two germline ends. This CDR3 reads CATSSPNRAVSYEQYF. In nucleotides, the CDR3 is TGTGCCACCAGCAGCCCCAACCGAGCGGTCTCCTACGAGCAGTACTTC. Filled out from reference TRBV15 and TRBJ2-7, the complete variable domain reads DAMVIQNPRYQVTQFGKPVTLSCSQTLNHNVMYWYQQKSSQAPKLLFHYYDKDFNNEADTPDNFQSRRPNTSFCFLDIRSPGLGDTAMYLCATSSPNRAVSYEQYFGPGTRLTVT.

This clone is a singleton in its sample. The chain employs TRBV5-8 and TRBJ2-7; perhaps TRBD2 as D (5 bases). Germline V gene lookup returns CDR1 SGHTS and CDR2 YDEGEE. CDR3 length equals 15 residues. The V and J ends lost 6 bases and 5 bases respectively, with 21 bases between them. CDR3 DNA sequence: TGTGCCAGCACCACGAGGGCACGGACGAGCCACGAGCAGTACTTC. Amino acid sequence: CASTTRARTSHEQYF.

This clone turned up a few times. The chain employs TRBV28 and TRBJ1-5; 7 nucleotides agree with TRBD1. Germline assignment: CDR1 MDHEN and CDR2 SYDVKM. The CDR3 loop spans 16 amino acids. V dropped 6 bases and J dropped 4; count of bases not matched to a gene: 12. CDR3 DNA sequence: TGTGCCAGCAGGCCCCCTGCCCGACAGGGAAATCAGCCCCAGCATTTT. Translation: CASRPPARQGNQPQHF.

The gene calls are TRBV5-1 and TRBJ2-1, with TRBD2 matching over 10 bases. Losses at the gene ends were 4 bases for V and 0 bases for J; bases not matched to a gene: 4. This CDR3 region has 16 residues. Germline assignment: CDR1 SGHRS and CDR2 YFSETQ. The CDR3 sequence: CASSTQRGGSYNEQFF. In nucleotides, the CDR3 is TGCGCCAGCAGCACGCAGCGGGGGGGCTCCTACAATGAGCAGTTCTTC.

The gene calls are TRBV5-4 and TRBJ2-3; D unclear. From germline, CDR1 is SGHNT and CDR2 YYREEE (reference sequence). The CDR3 spans 13 residues. V was cut by 0 bases and J by 2 bases, with 4 bases left in between. The CDR3 is CASSLGHTDTQYF. The CDR3 DNA reads as TGTGCCAGCAGCTTGGGACACACAGATACGCAGTATTTT.

The J gene is TRBJ2-7, the V gene TRBV6-6, with D maybe TRBD2 (5 bases). V dropped 7 bases and J dropped 7 bases, with 26 bases sitting between them. CDR1 MNHNY and CDR2 SVGAGI come from the germline V gene (reference sequence). The CDR3 covers 16 residues. The CDR3 loop reads CASTQAPRTVRGEQYF. The CDR3 bases are TGTGCCAGCACCCAAGCCCCAAGGACCGTACGGGGAGAGCAGTACTTC.